Listed here are 8 T cell receptor beta chains from one sample, sequenced in a study of blood T cell repertoires in COVID-19. Assay: immunoSEQ multiplex PCR; the TCRdb copy retains only in-frame clones and omits some. This table holds some 310,000 clones, around 91% found once. Sequenced material: peripheral blood. These receptors all come from a woman aged 40 to 50 with COVID-19, enrolled during active disease.

CDR3 coding DNA: TGCGCCAGCAGCTTACGCCAGACTAGCGGGGGGACCATGGGGTTGTGGGATACGCAGTATTTT. Its translation is CASSLRQTSGGTMGLWDTQYF. J is TRBJ2-3 and V is TRBV5-1; TRBD2 aligns across 13 bases. The ends lost 2 bases at V and 6 bases at J; junction bases unmatched: 21. The CDR3 is 21 residues long. The germline V gene encodes CDR1 SGHRS and CDR2 YFSETQ.

Only one count was recorded for this clone. The V gene is TRBV9, the J gene TRBJ2-2; 7 bases line up with TRBD1. V shed 0 bases and J 5 bases; nucleotides not matched to a gene: 7. The germline V gene has CDR1 SGDLS and CDR2 YYNGEE. The CDR3 is made up of 16 amino acids. The CDR3 loop reads CASSVGAGGVTGELFF. CDR3 DNA: TGTGCCAGCAGCGTAGGAGCAGGGGGAGTGACCGGGGAGCTGTTTTTT.

The rearrangement joins TRBV7-2 to TRBJ2-7; tentatively, D is TRBD1 (5 bases). Germline CDR1 SGHTA, CDR2 FQGNSA. This CDR3 region has 15 residues. V was cut by 5 bases and J by 4 bases, with 18 bases left in between. The CDR3 nucleotides are TGTGCCAGCAGCCCCCATCCCAGGGTCGGGTACGAGCAGTACTTC. Its translation is CASSPHPRVGYEQYF. Looking up the rest from reference TRBV7-2 and TRBJ2-7 gives the full variable domain: GAGVSQSPSNKVTEKGKDVELRCDPISGHTALYWYRQSLGQGLEFLIYFQGNSAPDKSGLPSDRFSAERTGGSVSTLTIQRTQQEDSAVYLCASSPHPRVGYEQYFGPGTRLTVT.

V usage is TRBV28 and J usage is TRBJ1-1, with D maybe TRBD1 (5 bases). The CDR3 has 16 amino acids. V was trimmed by 5 bases and J by 0 bases, leaving 16 bases between them. Per germline, CDR1 MDHEN and CDR2 SYDVKM. The CDR3 DNA reads as TGTGCCAGCAGTCCTCCGACAGTTCTCATGAACACTGAAGCTTTCTTT. It is translated as CASSPPTVLMNTEAFF.

V gene TRBV5-1 combines with J gene TRBJ2-3; D perhaps matches TRBD2 (5 bases). The V end was cut by 4 bases, the J end by 6 bases, with 21 bases between. The CDR3 loop spans 16 amino acids. CDR1 and CDR2 (germline): SGHRS, YFSETQ. The CDR3 nucleotides are TGCGCCAGCAGCACTCTTCCCGGGAACGGAGCGGATACGCAGTATTTT. Translated: CASSTLPGNGADTQYF.

This sequence joins TRBV6-2 or TRBV6-3 and TRBJ2-1; TRBD2 aligns across 11 bases. CDR1 is MNHEY, CDR2 SVGEGT, per germline. After removal of 6 bases from V and 7 bases from J, the junction contained 11 bases not matched to a gene. The CDR3 loop spans 16 amino acids. CDR3 region: CASSNRVAGGPNEQFF. The DNA of the CDR3 is TGTGCCAGCAGCAACAGGGTAGCGGGAGGGCCTAATGAGCAGTTCTTC.

The V and J genes are TRBV11-2 and TRBJ1-2, with 10 bases that match TRBD1. CDR1 and CDR2 from the germline V gene are SGHAT and FQNNGV. With 2 bases clipped from V and 5 bases from J, the junction kept 11 bases outside the gene matches. This CDR3 has 17 residues. For the CDR3, the DNA is TGTGCCAGCAGCTTACAACTGGGGACAGGGGCGGGATATGGCTACACCTTC. Translation gives CASSLQLGTGAGYGYTF.

This CDR3 reads CASSLGPDEKLFF. The DNA of the CDR3 is TGTGCCAGCAGCTTAGGGCCCGATGAAAAACTGTTTTTT. The chain is built from TRBV7-3 and TRBJ1-4; no clear D. Germline V gene sequence: CDR1 SGHTA, CDR2 FQGTGA. V was clipped by 2 bases and J by 6 bases, with 7 bases between them. CDR3 length: 13 residues.